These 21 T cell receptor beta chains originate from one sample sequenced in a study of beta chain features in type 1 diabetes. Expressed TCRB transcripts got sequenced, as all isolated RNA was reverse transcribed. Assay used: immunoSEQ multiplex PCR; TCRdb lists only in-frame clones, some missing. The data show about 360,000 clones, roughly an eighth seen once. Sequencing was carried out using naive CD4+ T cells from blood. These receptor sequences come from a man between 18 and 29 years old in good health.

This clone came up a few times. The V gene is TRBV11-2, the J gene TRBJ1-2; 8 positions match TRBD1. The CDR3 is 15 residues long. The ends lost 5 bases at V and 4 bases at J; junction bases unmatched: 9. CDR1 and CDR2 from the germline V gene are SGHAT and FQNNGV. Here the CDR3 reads CASSLRQGNFYGYTF. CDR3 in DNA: TGTGCCAGCAGCCTCAGACAGGGGAATTTCTATGGCTACACCTTC.

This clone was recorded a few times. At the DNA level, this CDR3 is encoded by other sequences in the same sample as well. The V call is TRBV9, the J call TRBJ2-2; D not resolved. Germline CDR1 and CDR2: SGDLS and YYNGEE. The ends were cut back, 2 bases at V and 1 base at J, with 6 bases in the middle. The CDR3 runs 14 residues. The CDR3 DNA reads TGTGCCAGCAGCGTGTCAGGGAACACCGGGGAGCTGTTTTTT. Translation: CASSVSGNTGELFF.

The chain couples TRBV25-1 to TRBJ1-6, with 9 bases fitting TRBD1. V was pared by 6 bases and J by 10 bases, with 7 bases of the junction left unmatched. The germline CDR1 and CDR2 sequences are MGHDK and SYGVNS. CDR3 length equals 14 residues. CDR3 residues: CASRGTGGESPLHF. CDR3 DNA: TGTGCCAGCAGGGGCACAGGGGGCGAATCACCCCTCCACTTT.

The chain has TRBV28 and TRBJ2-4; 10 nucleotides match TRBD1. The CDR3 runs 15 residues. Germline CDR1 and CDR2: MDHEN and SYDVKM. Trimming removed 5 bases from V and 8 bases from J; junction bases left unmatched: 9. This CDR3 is CASSQPTGGLYIQYF. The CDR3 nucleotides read TGTGCCAGCAGTCAACCGACAGGGGGCTTGTACATTCAGTACTTC.

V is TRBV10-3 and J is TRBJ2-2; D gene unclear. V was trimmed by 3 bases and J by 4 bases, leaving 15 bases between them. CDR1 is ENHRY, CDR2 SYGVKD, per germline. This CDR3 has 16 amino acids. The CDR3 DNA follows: TGTGCCATCAGTGATCCTAAGGTACGGAGCACCGGGGAGCTGTTTTTT. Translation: CAISDPKVRSTGELFF.

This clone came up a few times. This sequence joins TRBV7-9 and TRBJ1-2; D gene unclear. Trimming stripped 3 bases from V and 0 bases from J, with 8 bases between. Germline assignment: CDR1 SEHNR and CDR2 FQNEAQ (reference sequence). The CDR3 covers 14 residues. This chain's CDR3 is CASSFSRSNYGYTF. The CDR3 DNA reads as TGTGCCAGCAGCTTCTCCCGGTCTAACTATGGCTACACCTTC.

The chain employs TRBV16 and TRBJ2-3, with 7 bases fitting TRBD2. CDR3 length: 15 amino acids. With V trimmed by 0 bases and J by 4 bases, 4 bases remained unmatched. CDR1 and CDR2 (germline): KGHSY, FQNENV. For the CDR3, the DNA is TGTGCCAGCAGCCAATCGGCGGGAGTGGCAGATACGCAGTATTTT. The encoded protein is CASSQSAGVADTQYF.

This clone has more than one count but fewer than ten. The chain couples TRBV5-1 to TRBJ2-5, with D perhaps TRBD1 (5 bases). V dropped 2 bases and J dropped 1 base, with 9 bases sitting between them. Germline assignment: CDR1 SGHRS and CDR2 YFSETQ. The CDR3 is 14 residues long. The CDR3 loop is CASSFQGSQETQYF. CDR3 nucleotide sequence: TGCGCCAGCAGCTTCCAGGGCTCCCAAGAGACCCAGTACTTC.

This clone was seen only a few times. CDR3 region: CASSFRGTDPSYEQYF. As DNA, the CDR3 is TGTGCCAGTAGTTTTCGGGGGACTGACCCCTCCTACGAGCAGTACTTC. This rearrangement joins TRBV19 to TRBJ2-5, with D tentatively TRBD2 (6 bases). The J call could be wrong; TRBJ2-7 is a better fit for the DNA end. This CDR3 has 16 residues. Germline V gene lookup returns CDR1 LNHDA and CDR2 SQIVND (reference sequence).

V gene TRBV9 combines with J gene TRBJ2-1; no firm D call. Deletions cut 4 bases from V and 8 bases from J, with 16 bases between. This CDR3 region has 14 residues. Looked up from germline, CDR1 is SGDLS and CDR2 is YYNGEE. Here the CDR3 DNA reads TGTGCCAGCAGCCTAGGCGTCCCTAACTATGAGCAGTTCTTC. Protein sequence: CASSLGVPNYEQFF.

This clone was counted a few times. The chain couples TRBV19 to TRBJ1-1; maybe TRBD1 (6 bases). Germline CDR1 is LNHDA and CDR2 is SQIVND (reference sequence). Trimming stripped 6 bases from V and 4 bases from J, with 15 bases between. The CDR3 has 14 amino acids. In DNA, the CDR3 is TGTGCCAGTAGCAAACAATACAGGGTCACTGAAGCTTTCTTT. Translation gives CASSKQYRVTEAFF. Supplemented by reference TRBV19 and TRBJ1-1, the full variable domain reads DGGITQSPKYLFRKEGQNVTLSCEQNLNHDAMYWYRQDPGQGLRLIYYSQIVNDFQKGDIAEGYSVSREKKESFPLTVTSAQKNPTAFYLCASSKQYRVTEAFFGQGTRLTVV.

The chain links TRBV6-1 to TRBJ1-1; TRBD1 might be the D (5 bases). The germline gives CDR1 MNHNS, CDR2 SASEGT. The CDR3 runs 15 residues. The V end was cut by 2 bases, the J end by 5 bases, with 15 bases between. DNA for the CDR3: TGTGCCAGCAGTGAACTCCACCGTGGGGGGACTGAAGCTTTCTTT. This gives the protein CASSELHRGGTEAFF.

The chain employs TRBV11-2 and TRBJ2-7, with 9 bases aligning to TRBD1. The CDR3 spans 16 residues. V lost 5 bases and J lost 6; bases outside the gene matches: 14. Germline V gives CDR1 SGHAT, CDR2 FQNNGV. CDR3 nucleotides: TGTGCCAGCAGCCCCGTCCCGGGACAGGGAACCAGCGAGCAGTACTTC. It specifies CASSPVPGQGTSEQYF. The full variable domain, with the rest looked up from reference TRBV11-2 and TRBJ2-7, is EAGVAQSPRYKIIEKRQSVAFWCNPISGHATLYWYQQILGQGPKLLIQFQNNGVVDDSQLPKDRFSAERLKGVDSTLKIQPAKLEDSAVYLCASSPVPGQGTSEQYFGPGTRLTVT.

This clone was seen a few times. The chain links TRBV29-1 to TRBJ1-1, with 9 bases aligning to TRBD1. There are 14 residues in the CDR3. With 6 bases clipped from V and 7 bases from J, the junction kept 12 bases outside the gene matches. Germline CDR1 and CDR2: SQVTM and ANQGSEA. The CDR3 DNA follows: TGCAGCGTCGCCCCCGGGACAGGGCTAGGTGAAGCTTTCTTT. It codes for CSVAPGTGLGEAFF.

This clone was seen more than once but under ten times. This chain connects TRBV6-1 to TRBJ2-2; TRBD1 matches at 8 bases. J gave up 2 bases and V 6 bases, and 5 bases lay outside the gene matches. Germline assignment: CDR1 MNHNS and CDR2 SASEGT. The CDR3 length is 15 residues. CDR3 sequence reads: CASRRDRINTGELFF. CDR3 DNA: TGTGCCAGCAGGCGGGACAGGATAAACACCGGGGAGCTGTTTTTT.

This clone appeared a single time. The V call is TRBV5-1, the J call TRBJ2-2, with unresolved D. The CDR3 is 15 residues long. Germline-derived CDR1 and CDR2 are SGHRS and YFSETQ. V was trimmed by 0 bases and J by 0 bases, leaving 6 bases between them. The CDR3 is CASSLDQTNTGELFF. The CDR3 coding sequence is TGCGCCAGCAGCTTGGACCAGACGAACACCGGGGAGCTGTTTTTT.

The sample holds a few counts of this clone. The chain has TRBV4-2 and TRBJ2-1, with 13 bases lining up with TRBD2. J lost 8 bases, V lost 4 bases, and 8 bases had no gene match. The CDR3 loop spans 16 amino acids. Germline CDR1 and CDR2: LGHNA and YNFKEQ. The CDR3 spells CASSLGLAGEVDEQFF. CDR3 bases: TGTGCCAGCAGCCTCGGACTAGCGGGAGAAGTCGATGAGCAGTTCTTC.

The CDR3 coding sequence is TGTGCCAGTGAGACTAGCGGGAGTAGCAATGAGCAGTTCTTC. Protein sequence: CASETSGSSNEQFF. The J gene is TRBJ2-1, the V gene TRBV28; 12 positions match TRBD2. V was clipped by 9 bases and J by 6 bases; unmatched bases: 6. Per germline, CDR1 MDHEN and CDR2 SYDVKM. The CDR3 runs to 14 residues.

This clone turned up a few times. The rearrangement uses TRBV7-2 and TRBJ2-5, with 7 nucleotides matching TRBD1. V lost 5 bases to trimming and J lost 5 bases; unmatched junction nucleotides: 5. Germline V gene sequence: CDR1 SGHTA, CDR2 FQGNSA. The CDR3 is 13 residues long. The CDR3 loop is CASSRQGQETQYF. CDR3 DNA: TGTGCCAGCAGCCGACAGGGCCAGGAGACCCAGTACTTC. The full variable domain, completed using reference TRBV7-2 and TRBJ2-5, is GAGVSQSPSNKVTEKGKDVELRCDPISGHTALYWYRQSLGQGLEFLIYFQGNSAPDKSGLPSDRFSAERTGGSVSTLTIQRTQQEDSAVYLCASSRQGQETQYFGPGTRLLVL.

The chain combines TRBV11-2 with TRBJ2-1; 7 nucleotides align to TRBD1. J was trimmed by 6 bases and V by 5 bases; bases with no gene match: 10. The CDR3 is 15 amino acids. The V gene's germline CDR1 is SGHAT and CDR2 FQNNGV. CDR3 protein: CASSGTGQNFNEQFF. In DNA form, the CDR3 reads TGTGCCAGCAGCGGAACGGGACAGAATTTCAATGAGCAGTTCTTC.

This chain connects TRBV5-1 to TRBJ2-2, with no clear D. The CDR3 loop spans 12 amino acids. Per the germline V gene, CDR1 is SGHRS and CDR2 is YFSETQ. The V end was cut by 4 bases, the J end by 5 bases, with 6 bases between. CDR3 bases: TGCGCCAGCAGCCCCAGGACCGGGGAGCTGTTTTTT. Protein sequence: CASSPRTGELFF.